This TCR beta chain was documented in a study of T cells in Graves' hyperthyroidism and ophthalmopathy. Study background: Blood from the periphery was taken at initial diagnosis, before any treatment.

This clonotype showed up many times. V was clipped by 4 bases and J by 2 bases; unmatched bases: 12. Germline assignment: CDR1 MDHEN and CDR2 SYDVKM. CDR3 length: 17 residues. Researchers took RNA transcripts and amplified the TCR beta CDR3 regions from them. During a first-round RT-PCR of the TCR CDR3, the HTBI primer set was used. Each CDR3 protein is one row after TCRdb ran MiXCR on the multiplex PCR reads. Among fewer than 250,000 distinct CDR3 sequences listed, roughly 15% were seen once. This clonotype originated in a woman aged 18 to 35 with Graves' ophthalmopathy. This sequence joins TRBV28 and TRBJ1-1, with TRBD1 matching 8 bases. The source material was blood. CDR3 nucleotides: TGTGCCAGCAGTTCCCATCCCGTGGACAGGGTAAACACTGAAGCTTTCTTT. Its translation: CASSSHPVDRVNTEAFF.